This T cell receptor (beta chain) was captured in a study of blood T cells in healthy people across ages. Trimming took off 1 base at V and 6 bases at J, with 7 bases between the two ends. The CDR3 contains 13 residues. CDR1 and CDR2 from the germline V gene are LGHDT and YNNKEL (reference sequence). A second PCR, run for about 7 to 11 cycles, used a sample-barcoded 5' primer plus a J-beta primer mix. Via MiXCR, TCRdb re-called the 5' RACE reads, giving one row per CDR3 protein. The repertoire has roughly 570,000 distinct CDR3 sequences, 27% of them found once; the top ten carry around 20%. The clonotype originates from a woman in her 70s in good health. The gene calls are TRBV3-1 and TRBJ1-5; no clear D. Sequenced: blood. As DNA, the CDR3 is TGTGCCAGCAGCCAAGGGATGGGTCAGCCCCAGCATTTT. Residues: CASSQGMGQPQHF.